This T cell receptor beta chain was captured in a study of human T cells and chemical hapten exposure. Study context: The use of 2% DPC on around 2 cm by around 2 cm of upper inner arm skin constituted sensitization. Alopecia areata, totalis or universalis affected patients, mainly female.

V was cut by 11 bases and J by 1 base, with 17 bases left in between. This CDR3 contains 14 residues. Germline V gene lookup returns CDR1 SGHTA and CDR2 FQGNSA. Only a few counts were recorded for this clonotype. Its antigen is as yet unknown. TCRdb recomputed calls from the RACE reads with MiXCR, one row per CDR3 protein. The data hold tens of thousands of distinct CDR3 sequences, with about 10% observed a single time. Described time point: patch test 2, 6 weeks after DPC sensitization. Treatment described: therapeutic diphenylcyclopropenone sensitization with weekly scalp DPC. Non-pregnant alopecia patients aged 18 to 70, suitable for DPC therapy. Study results and caveats: Unchanged with DPC sensitization were TCRs above 1 in 1000 frequency.

V usage is TRBV7-2 and J usage is TRBJ1-2, with TRBD1 as a possible D gene (6 bases). Sequencing used whole blood, obtained in connection with sensitization to the hapten diphenylcyclopropenone (DPC). This TCR came from a woman between 45 and 60 years old with alopecia areata. Some clones in this sample may be carry-over from other donors' samples. This CDR3 is CAYRRGGSNYGYTF. DNA of the CDR3: TGTGCCTACCGTCGGGGGGGCAGTAACTATGGCTACACCTTC.